Following are 30 T cell receptor beta chains from one sample sequenced in a study of T cells after yellow fever vaccination. A single record per CDR3 protein comes from TCRdb applying MiXCR to the 5' RACE reads. The repertoire includes some 390,000 distinct CDR3 sequences, about 6% of them detected once, and approximately 16% sits in the top ten. The sample in question was PBMCs, obtained 5 days after the yellow fever booster vaccination. The source of these receptors is a young man who received the YFV17D yellow fever vaccine.

This clonotype was detected only a few times. This chain joins TRBV30 and TRBJ2-1; a possible D gene is TRBD1 (6 bases). V was shortened by 5 bases and J by 4 bases, with 12 bases between the two germline ends. The CDR3 spans 13 residues. Germline CDR1 GTSNPN, CDR2 SVGIG (reference sequence). The CDR3 is CAWGDNLYNEQFF. As DNA, the CDR3 is TGTGCCTGGGGGGACAATCTTTACAATGAGCAGTTCTTC.

This clonotype appeared a few times. The chain employs TRBV15 and TRBJ1-4; D perhaps matches TRBD1 (6 bases). The V and J ends lost 0 bases and 2 bases respectively, with 13 bases between them. The CDR3 runs 17 residues. The germline CDR1 and CDR2 sequences are LNHNV and YYDKDF (reference sequence). DNA for the CDR3: TGTGCCACCAGCAGAGATAATCGGGGGGCGACTAATGAAAAACTGTTTTTT. It yields the protein CATSRDNRGATNEKLFF.

This rearrangement joins TRBV25-1 to TRBJ2-7; D remains unclear. The V end was cut by 3 bases, the J end by 3 bases, with 12 bases between. CDR1 and CDR2 (germline): MGHDK, SYGVNS. This CDR3 is built from 14 residues. The CDR3 DNA follows: TGTGCCAGCAGTGATGAAGGTATTGGCTACGAGCAGTACTTC. It is translated as CASSDEGIGYEQYF.

This clonotype has a count of ten or more. The V gene is TRBV7-2, the J gene TRBJ2-3; D gene uncertain. V lost 8 bases and J 6 bases, leaving 15 bases between the germline ends. The CDR3 is 13 residues long. CDR1 is SGHTA and CDR2 is FQGNSA in the germline V gene. The CDR3 DNA reads as TGTGCCAGCCGGGCCCCTCCGTCGGATACGCAGTATTTT. This encodes CASRAPPSDTQYF.

There are a few counts of this clonotype. Here the CDR3 reads CSVEGLAEAFF. The CDR3 bases are TGCAGCGTTGAGGGTTTGGCTGAAGCTTTCTTT. The chain has TRBV29-1 and TRBJ1-1, with no clear D. There are 11 residues in the CDR3. The V end was cut by 3 bases, the J end by 6 bases, with 8 bases between. Per germline, CDR1 SQVTM and CDR2 ANQGSEA. Full variable domain (missing parts from reference TRBV29-1 and TRBJ1-1): SAVISQKPSRDICQRGTSLTIQCQVDSQVTMMFWYRQQPGQSLTLIATANQGSEATYESGFVIDKFPISRPNLTFSTLTVSNMSPEDSSIYLCSVEGLAEAFFGQGTRLTVV.

This rearrangement joins TRBV5-1 to TRBJ2-7, with a possible D match to TRBD1 (6 bases). Trimming took off 4 bases at V and 2 bases at J, with 13 bases between the two ends. The germline V gene has CDR1 SGHRS and CDR2 YFSETQ. CDR3 length: 14 residues. CDR3 bases: TGCGCCAGCAGCCCGGCAGGGGACCCCTACGAGCAGTACTTC. Translation: CASSPAGDPYEQYF.

There are a few counts of this clonotype. This chain uses TRBV7-2 with TRBJ2-1, with 8 bases fitting TRBD1. The germline CDR1 and CDR2 sequences are SGHTA and FQGNSA. V was pared by 10 bases and J by 5 bases, with 10 bases of the junction left unmatched. The CDR3 length is 14 residues. The CDR3 loop is CAIVTGQGNNEQFF. Here the CDR3 DNA reads TGTGCCATCGTAACAGGACAGGGCAACAATGAGCAGTTCTTC.

There are many counts of this clonotype. The chain recombines TRBV7-9 with TRBJ2-1, with 9 bases aligning to TRBD1. V lost 9 bases, J lost 6 bases, and 6 bases stayed unmatched. Per germline, CDR1 SEHNR and CDR2 FQNEAQ (reference sequence). The CDR3 totals 13 residues. Written as DNA, the CDR3 is TGTGCCAGTCTGGGACAGGGAGGCAATGAGCAGTTCTTC. Encoded protein: CASLGQGGNEQFF.

This clonotype was detected only a few times. The gene calls are TRBV30 and TRBJ2-1, with D uncertain. V shed 0 bases and J shed 3 bases, with 6 bases lying between them. Germline assignment: CDR1 GTSNPN and CDR2 SVGIG (reference sequence). The CDR3 extends over 13 amino acids. Written as DNA, the CDR3 is TGTGCCTGGAGTGTGTCGGACTACAATGAGCAGTTCTTC. It is translated as CAWSVSDYNEQFF.

This clonotype appeared a few times. The chain employs TRBV20-1 and TRBJ2-7, with a weak D call TRBD2 (6 bases). The length of the CDR3 is 19 residues. The germline V gene has CDR1 DFQATT and CDR2 SNEGSKA (reference sequence). V was shortened by 1 base and J by 2 bases, with 27 bases between the two germline ends. CDR3 DNA sequence: TGCAGTGCTAGAGCAAGGCTGTCCTCAGCAGAGGGGAGGCCCTACGAGCAGTACTTC. It translates to CSARARLSSAEGRPYEQYF.

This clonotype was found a few times. J is TRBJ2-2 and V is TRBV9; D is perhaps TRBD1 or TRBD2 (5 bases each). CDR3 length equals 14 residues. Germline V CDR1 and CDR2: SGDLS, YYNGEE. V lost 6 bases, J lost 3 bases, and 12 bases lay in between. As DNA, the CDR3 is TGTGCCAGCAACCGGGACGGCTACACCGGGGAGCTGTTTTTT. Its translation: CASNRDGYTGELFF. The full variable domain, its missing parts supplied by reference TRBV9 and TRBJ2-2, is DSGVTQTPKHLITATGQRVTLRCSPRSGDLSVYWYQQSLDQGLQFLIQYYNGEERAKGNILERFSAQQFPDLHSELNLSSLELGDSALYFCASNRDGYTGELFFGEGSRLTVL.

The J gene is TRBJ2-2, the V gene TRBV24-1; maybe TRBD1 (5 bases). Germline V gene lookup returns CDR1 KGHDR and CDR2 SFDVKD. This CDR3 has 17 amino acids. V dropped 3 bases and J dropped 4 bases, with 17 bases sitting between them. CDR3 coding DNA: TGTGCCACCAGTGATACCTCGGCCAGGGCGTCCACCGGGGAGCTGTTTTTT. It encodes CATSDTSARASTGELFF.

This clonotype was picked up many times. The V and J genes are TRBV15 and TRBJ2-1; D ambiguous. The V gene lost 0 bases and the J gene lost 9 bases, with 9 bases spanning the gap. Germline values: CDR1 LNHNV, CDR2 YYDKDF (reference sequence). CDR3 size: 13 residues. The CDR3: CATSRDRTSEQFF. CDR3 nucleotide sequence: TGTGCCACCAGCAGAGATAGAACCAGTGAGCAGTTCTTC. The entire variable domain, with the rest obtained from reference TRBV15 and TRBJ2-1, is as follows: DAMVIQNPRYQVTQFGKPVTLSCSQTLNHNVMYWYQQKSSQAPKLLFHYYDKDFNNEADTPDNFQSRRPNTSFCFLDIRSPGLGDTAMYLCATSRDRTSEQFFGPGTRLTVL.

In its sample, this clonotype was seen a few times. This sequence joins TRBV12-3 or TRBV12-4 and TRBJ2-7; D is uncertain. Between the trimmed V and J ends, which lost 5 bases and 1 base, there was a span of 12 bases. The CDR3 contains 14 residues. The CDR3 bases are TGTGCCAGCAGTATACTTGACGGTTCCTACGAGCAGTACTTC. Encoded protein: CASSILDGSYEQYF.

This clonotype was observed at least ten times. The rearrangement uses TRBV12-3 or TRBV12-4 and TRBJ2-7; possibly TRBD1 or TRBD2 for D (5 bases each). With 5 bases removed from V and 5 bases from J, the gap between germline ends came to 16 bases. CDR3 length: 14 amino acids. The CDR3 nucleotides read TGTGCCAGCAGTGGGCTGCTTGAGGGGAACGAGCAGTACTTC. Translating gives CASSGLLEGNEQYF.

The J gene is TRBJ2-1, the V gene TRBV5-6; either TRBD1 or TRBD2 may fit D (6 bases each). Germline CDR1 reads SGHDT; CDR2 reads YYEEEE. Trimming left V 1 base short and J 3 bases short, with 11 bases between. This CDR3 region has 15 residues. CDR3 residues: CASSLRGAGYNEQFF. The DNA of the CDR3 is TGTGCCAGCAGCTTGAGGGGGGCCGGCTACAATGAGCAGTTCTTC. The full variable domain, its missing parts supplied by reference TRBV5-6 and TRBJ2-1, is DAGVTQSPTHLIKTRGQQVTLRCSPKSGHDTVSWYQQALGQGPQFIFQYYEEEERQRGNFPDRFSGHQFPNYSSELNVNALLLGDSALYLCASSLRGAGYNEQFFGPGTRLTVL.

The DNA for the CDR3 is TGTGCCAGCAGCTTAGGGGTTCAGCCCCAGCATTTT. Translating gives CASSLGVQPQHF. This chain joins TRBV7-2 and TRBJ1-5, with D uncertain. V lost 1 base and J lost 6, with 4 bases in between. This CDR3 is 12 amino acids long. Germline CDR1 SGHTA, CDR2 FQGNSA.

In its sample, this clonotype was seen many times. This chain links TRBV27 with TRBJ2-7; 11 bases agree with TRBD2. From germline, CDR1 is MNHEY and CDR2 SMNVEV (reference sequence). The CDR3 runs to 15 residues. J was trimmed by 7 bases and V by 5 bases; bases with no gene match: 10. The CDR3 protein is CASSPQTSGIGEQYF. As DNA, the CDR3 is TGTGCCAGCAGTCCCCAGACTAGCGGGATCGGTGAGCAGTACTTC.

This clonotype was counted a few times. The genes are TRBV7-2 and TRBJ2-3; 14 nucleotides match TRBD2. The CDR3 sequence is 16 residues long. The trim removed 5 bases at V and 6 bases at J, leaving 7 bases unmatched. The germline V gene has CDR1 SGHTA and CDR2 FQGNSA. The CDR3 here is CASSPSWTSGRDTQYF. In DNA form, the CDR3 reads TGTGCCAGCAGCCCCTCCTGGACTAGCGGGAGGGATACGCAGTATTTT.

V gene TRBV6-1 combines with J gene TRBJ1-2, with D unclear. This CDR3 spans 15 amino acids. Germline V lookup: CDR1 MNHNS, CDR2 SASEGT. Trimming pared 6 bases from V and 4 bases from J, leaving 18 bases between. The CDR3 DNA sequence: TGTGCCAGCAGGCGGGCCCCGCTGACGTTCTATGGCTACACCTTC. Encoded protein: CASRRAPLTFYGYTF.

The J gene is TRBJ2-1, the V gene TRBV15; D gene ambiguous. There are 13 residues in the CDR3. The germline CDR1 and CDR2 sequences are LNHNV and YYDKDF (reference sequence). V was clipped by 2 bases and J by 7 bases, with 9 bases between them. The CDR3 here is CATSRTTYNEQFF. The CDR3 bases are TGTGCCACCAGCAGAACTACGTATAATGAGCAGTTCTTC. The full variable domain, with the rest looked up from reference TRBV15 and TRBJ2-1, is DAMVIQNPRYQVTQFGKPVTLSCSQTLNHNVMYWYQQKSSQAPKLLFHYYDKDFNNEADTPDNFQSRRPNTSFCFLDIRSPGLGDTAMYLCATSRTTYNEQFFGPGTRLTVL.

This clonotype was seen many times. The chain employs TRBV7-8 and TRBJ2-6; TRBD2 might be the D (6 bases). CDR1 and CDR2 from the germline V gene are SGHVS and FQNEAQ. The CDR3 contains 20 residues. The ends were cut back, 5 bases at V and 0 bases at J, with 23 bases in the middle. The CDR3 sequence is CASSPAERSGAPSGANVLTF. The CDR3 bases are TGTGCCAGCAGCCCCGCAGAACGTTCGGGAGCGCCCTCTGGGGCCAACGTCCTGACTTTC.

J is TRBJ2-1 and V is TRBV15, with D unclear. CDR3 length: 14 residues. Germline CDR1 and CDR2: LNHNV and YYDKDF (reference sequence). The V gene lost 1 base and the J gene lost 1 base, with 5 bases spanning the gap. The CDR3 spells CATSRGGSYNEQFF. The CDR3 DNA follows: TGTGCCACCAGCAGAGGAGGTTCCTACAATGAGCAGTTCTTC.

The chain is built from TRBV9 and TRBJ2-7; perhaps TRBD1 as D (6 bases). V shed 7 bases and J shed 3 bases, with 14 bases lying between them. The CDR3 totals 13 residues. CDR1 is SGDLS and CDR2 is YYNGEE in the germline V gene. The DNA for the CDR3 is TGTGCCAGCGGCACAGGGACGGGCTACGAGCAGTACTTC. Translating it yields CASGTGTGYEQYF.

The chain employs TRBV5-1 and TRBJ2-2; 8 bases match TRBD2. The germline V gene has CDR1 SGHRS and CDR2 YFSETQ. V gave up 4 bases and J gave up 0 bases; unmatched junction bases: 2. The CDR3 has 15 residues. The CDR3 spells CASSEAGANTGELFF. CDR3 in DNA: TGCGCCAGCAGCGAAGCGGGAGCGAACACCGGGGAGCTGTTTTTT.

In this sample, this clonotype turned up many times. The chain carries TRBV20-1 and TRBJ2-4; 11 bases align to TRBD1. Germline CDR1 is DFQATT and CDR2 is SNEGSKA (reference sequence). V trimming: 8 bases; J trimming: 2 bases; junction bases outside the gene matches: 8. The CDR3 length is 15 residues. CDR3 residues: CSYLGQGDTKNIQYF. The DNA for the CDR3 is TGCAGTTACCTGGGACAGGGGGACACCAAAAACATTCAGTACTTC.

This clonotype came up a few times. This sequence joins TRBV6-2 or TRBV6-3 and TRBJ2-5; no clear D gene. Germline V gene data show CDR1 as MNHEY and CDR2 as SVGEGT. The CDR3 runs 15 residues. V dropped 7 bases and J dropped 2 bases, with 17 bases sitting between them. The CDR3 loop reads CASTPTRPVQETQYF. The CDR3 bases are TGTGCCAGCACCCCTACCCGTCCAGTTCAAGAGACCCAGTACTTC.

In DNA, the CDR3 is TGTGCCAGCAGCGTATCCTTCGAAATCGTGGGAGGCCACCAAGAGACCCAGTACTTC. Translated: CASSVSFEIVGGHQETQYF. This chain uses TRBV9 with TRBJ2-5; a possible D gene is TRBD2 (6 bases). V was pared by 1 base and J by 0 bases, with 22 bases between. Germline CDR1 is SGDLS and CDR2 is YYNGEE. The CDR3 runs to 19 residues.

Ten or more counts support this clonotype. This chain links TRBV29-1 with TRBJ2-6; D remains ambiguous. From germline, CDR1 is SQVTM and CDR2 ANQGSEA. CDR3 length: 13 amino acids. Trimming took 7 bases from V and 4 from J, leaving 11 bases between them. CDR3 nucleotides: TGCAGCGCGCGGTTCGCCGGGGCCAACGTCCTGACTTTC. This sequence encodes CSARFAGANVLTF.

This rearrangement joins TRBV18 to TRBJ2-3; no firm D call. V gave up 2 bases and J gave up 2 bases, with 8 bases separating them. This CDR3 is built from 14 residues. Per germline, CDR1 KGHSH and CDR2 LQKENI. This CDR3 reads CASSPWVSTDTQYF. In DNA form, the CDR3 reads TGTGCCAGCTCACCATGGGTTTCCACAGATACGCAGTATTTT.